This record looks at one TCR beta chain sequence and its context. The length of the CDR3 is 19 residues. J gave up 5 bases and V 1 base, and 11 bases lay outside the gene matches. Germline assignment: CDR1 LNHNV and CDR2 YYDKDF (reference sequence). As processed by the authors: Amplification from reference gene primers served as the basis for estimated nucleated cell counts. Only in-frame clones appear in the TCRdb table, and some are missing; sequencing was by immunoSEQ multiplex PCR. V, J and clone size are those of that table, while D and trimming were read from the DNA. The data contain about 400,000 clones, about 87% of them singletons. The entry originates in a study of blood T cell repertoires in COVID-19. About the research overall: Whether acute or convalescent, the COVID-19 samples came from the United States, Italy and Spain. T cells, B-cell-depleted T cells, or PBMCs supplied cDNA or gDNA.

The sequence derives from a human donor in a cohort sampled during active COVID-19. The chain uses TRBV15 and TRBJ2-3; 14 nucleotides match TRBD2. The sequencing sample was made of peripheral blood. The CDR3 bases are TGTGCCACCAGCAGAGTAACCCGACTAGCGGGGGGGCTGGGAGATACGCAGTATTTT. Encoded protein: CATSRVTRLAGGLGDTQYF.